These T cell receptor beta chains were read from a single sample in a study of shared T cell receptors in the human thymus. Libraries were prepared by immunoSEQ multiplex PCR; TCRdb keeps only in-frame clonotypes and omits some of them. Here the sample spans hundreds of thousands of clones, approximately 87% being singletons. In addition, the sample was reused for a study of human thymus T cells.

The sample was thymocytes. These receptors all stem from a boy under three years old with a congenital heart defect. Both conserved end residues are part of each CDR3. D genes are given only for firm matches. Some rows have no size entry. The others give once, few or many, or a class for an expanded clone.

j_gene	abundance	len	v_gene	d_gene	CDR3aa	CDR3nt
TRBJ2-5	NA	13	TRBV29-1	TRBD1	CSVRTGGAETQYF	TGCAGCGTGAGGACAGGGGGCGCGGAGACCCAGTACTTC
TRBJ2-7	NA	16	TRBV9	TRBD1	CASSVGVGGQVNEQYF	TGTGCCAGCAGCGTAGGCGTAGGGGGACAGGTTAACGAGCAGTACTTC
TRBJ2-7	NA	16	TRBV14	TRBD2	CASSQKSSGSTYEQYF	TGTGCCAGCAGCCAAAAATCTAGCGGGAGTACCTACGAGCAGTACTTC
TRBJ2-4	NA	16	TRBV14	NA	CASSQTDEHLQNIQYF	TGTGCCAGCAGCCAAACAGATGAGCACCTTCAAAACATTCAGTACTTC
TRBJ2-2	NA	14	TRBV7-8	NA	CASHPAENTGELFF	TGTGCCAGCCATCCGGCGGAGAACACCGGGGAGCTGTTTTTT
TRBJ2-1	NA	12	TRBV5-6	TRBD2	CASSPGLAEQFF	TGTGCCAGCAGCCCGGGACTAGCGGAGCAGTTCTTC
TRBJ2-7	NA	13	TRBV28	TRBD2	CASRPTSEYEQYF	TGTGCCAGCAGGCCTACTAGCGAATACGAGCAGTACTTC
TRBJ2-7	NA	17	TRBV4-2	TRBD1	CASSHDPGQTISYEQYF	TGTGCCAGCAGCCATGACCCGGGACAGACCATCTCCTACGAGCAGTACTTC
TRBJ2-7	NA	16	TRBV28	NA	CASTPWGGRQVGEQYF	TGTGCCAGCACTCCCTGGGGCGGGAGACAGGTGGGGGAGCAGTACTTC
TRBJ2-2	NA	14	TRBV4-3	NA	CASSLRGEVGELFF	TGCGCCAGCAGCCTAAGAGGGGAGGTCGGGGAGCTGTTTTTT
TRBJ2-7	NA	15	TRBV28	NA	CASSLIASDSYEQYF	TGTGCCAGCAGTTTAATAGCTAGCGACTCCTACGAGCAGTACTTC
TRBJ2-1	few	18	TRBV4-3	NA	CASSQDLGAGQGANEQFF	TGCGCCAGCAGCCAAGATTTGGGAGCGGGCCAGGGTGCTAATGAGCAGTTCTTC
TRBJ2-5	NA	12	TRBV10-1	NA	CASRRTNETQYF	TGCGCCAGCAGGAGGACTAACGAGACCCAGTACTTC
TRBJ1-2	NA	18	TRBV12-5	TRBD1	CASGLGARDRGQDNGYTF	TGTGCTAGTGGTTTGGGGGCCCGGGACAGGGGACAGGATAATGGCTACACCTTC
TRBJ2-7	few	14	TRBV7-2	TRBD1	CASSLDRGRGEQYF	TGTGCCAGCAGCTTAGACAGGGGAAGAGGCGAGCAGTACTTC
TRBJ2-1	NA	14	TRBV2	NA	CASSASEFGHEQFF	TGTGCCAGCAGTGCAAGCGAGTTTGGCCATGAGCAGTTCTTC
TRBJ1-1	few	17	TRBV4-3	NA	CASSPNGSGVKITEAFF	TGCGCCAGCAGCCCGAATGGGTCCGGGGTTAAGATCACTGAAGCTTTCTTT
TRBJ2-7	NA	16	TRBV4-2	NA	CASSHHSGSGRGEQYF	TGTGCCAGCAGCCATCATAGCGGCTCCGGGCGGGGCGAGCAGTACTTC
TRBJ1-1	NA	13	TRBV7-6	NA	CASSLRGNTEAFF	TGTGCCAGCAGCCTACGTGGGAACACTGAAGCTTTCTTT
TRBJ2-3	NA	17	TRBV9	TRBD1	CASSPTGTGRSTDTQYF	TGTGCCAGCAGCCCGACCGGGACAGGGCGTAGCACAGATACGCAGTATTTT
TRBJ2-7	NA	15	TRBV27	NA	CASRLGAGLSYEQYF	TGTGCCAGCAGGCTGGGGGCAGGGCTCTCCTACGAGCAGTACTTC
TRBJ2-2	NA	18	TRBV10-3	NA	CAISSTRGGSANTGELFF	TGTGCCATCAGTTCTACAAGGGGGGGGTCTGCGAACACCGGGGAGCTGTTTTTT
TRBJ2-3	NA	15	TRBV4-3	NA	CASSHRTRNTDTQYF	TGCGCCAGCAGCCACAGGACACGGAACACAGATACGCAGTATTTT
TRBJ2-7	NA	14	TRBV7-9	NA	CASSTPSGSYEQYF	TGTGCCAGCAGCACCCCGAGCGGCTCCTACGAGCAGTACTTC
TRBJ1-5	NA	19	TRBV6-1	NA	CASSEPAAPAGATDRPQHF	TGTGCCAGCAGTGAACCCGCAGCCCCAGCAGGGGCGACGGATCGGCCCCAGCATTTT
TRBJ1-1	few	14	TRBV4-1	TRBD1	CASSQGRGPHEAFF	TGCGCCAGCAGCCAAGGCAGGGGGCCCCATGAAGCTTTCTTT
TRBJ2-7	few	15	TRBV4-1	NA	CASSQGRYIQAGQYF	TGCGCCAGCAGCCAAGGACGATATATTCAGGCTGGGCAGTACTTC
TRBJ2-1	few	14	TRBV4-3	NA	CASSQDRGVYEQFF	TGCGCCAGCAGCCAAGACCGGGGAGTTTATGAGCAGTTCTTC
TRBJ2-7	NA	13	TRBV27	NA	CANRRGSAREQYF	TGTGCCAATCGACGGGGGAGTGCGAGAGAGCAGTACTTC
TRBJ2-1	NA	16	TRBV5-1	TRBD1	CASSGTDRGLYNEQFF	TGCGCCAGCAGCGGGACCGACAGGGGGCTCTACAATGAGCAGTTCTTC
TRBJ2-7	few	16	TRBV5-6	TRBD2	CASSCAGAGASYEQYF	TGTGCCAGCAGCTGTGCTGGGGCGGGAGCGTCCTACGAGCAGTACTTC
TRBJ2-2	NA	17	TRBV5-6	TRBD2	CASSSLGERENTGELFF	TGTGCCAGCAGCTCCCTTGGGGAGCGGGAAAACACCGGGGAGCTGTTTTTT
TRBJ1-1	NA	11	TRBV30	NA	CAWGRGTEAFF	TGTGCCTGGGGGCGGGGGACTGAAGCTTTCTTT
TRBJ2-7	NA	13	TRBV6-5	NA	CASSLTGAYEQYF	TGTGCCAGCAGCCTGACAGGAGCCTACGAGCAGTACTTC
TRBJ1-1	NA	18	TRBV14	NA	CASSQLPSYRAGNTEAFF	TGTGCCAGCAGCCAATTACCTTCATACAGGGCCGGGAACACTGAAGCTTTCTTT